Sequencing of this TCR beta chain was carried out in a study of T-cell reconstitution after alpha-beta-depleted transplantation in children (dated by TCRdb to between 2015 and 2016). About the full investigation: T-cell immune reconstitution after TCRalphabeta/CD19-depleted allogeneic hematopoietic cell transplantation in children was quantitatively tracked in the study by means of TCR repertoire profiling.

The investigation overall reported the following: The high TCRbeta diversity at day 60 in some patients was ascribed to recipient T cells and intrathymic progenitors that had survived conditioning. The apparently early recovery of alphabetaT-cell counts about two months after transplant reportedly depended on only several hundred rapidly expanded clones that came from non-depleted graft cells. The frequencies of hyperexpanded clones fell over the following months, and after one year, T-cell counts and TCRbeta diversity were mostly attributed to newly produced T cells.

Reading the label with the study, this specimen's treatment or condition is: allogeneic hematopoietic cell transplantation with graft depleted of TCRalphabeta T cells and CD19 B cells. TCRalphabeta/CD19-depleted allogeneic hematopoietic cell grafts were given to the transplant recipients, all of whom were children. Concerning this clonotype itself: Which antigen it targets is not known. No base quality information exists; no much larger clone differs at one position.

The library was built by means of PCR. The listed sequencing device is Illumina HiSeq 2500. To normalize quantification of the TCRbeta repertoire, the TCR libraries were built with molecular barcoding that relied on unique molecular identifiers. Using fastp at Q25 and MiXCR, TCRdb reprocessed the public reads and kept productive beta chains. Here each entry gathers all rows of one CDR3 protein and keeps the most common genes and DNA. Counted in this sample were about a million distinct CDR3 sequences; about 29% of them appeared once. The ten largest clonotypes hold over 25% of the sample. The clonotype comes from a boy younger than two who had a stem cell transplant for SCID, so the T cells may come from the graft donor. Sample: PBMCs, mostly from graft donor cells, taken 360 days after TCRalphabeta/CD19-depleted stem cell transplant.

The DNA sequence is TGTGCCAGCAGCCTGGTTACGGGCCTCGATACGCAGTATTTT. Its protein is CASSLVTGLDTQYF. The chain couples TRBV5-5 to TRBJ2-3, with the D gene not clear enough to name. CDR1 SGHKS and CDR2 YYEKEE were looked up in the germline V gene (reference sequence). Cut back by 4 bases and 6 bases, the V and J ends lie 15 bases apart. The CDR3 numbers 14 residues from cysteine through phenylalanine. Of all the DNA, just the CDR3 is kept, 42 bases in frame from base 1. Reference TRBV5-5 and TRBJ2-3 genes cover what lies past the CDR3, so the full variable domain is DAGVTQSPTHLIKTRGQQVTLRCSPISGHKSVSWYQQVLGQGPQFIFQYYEKEERGRGNFPDRFSARQFPNYSSELNVNALLLGDSALYLCASSLVTGLDTQYFGPGTRLTVL.